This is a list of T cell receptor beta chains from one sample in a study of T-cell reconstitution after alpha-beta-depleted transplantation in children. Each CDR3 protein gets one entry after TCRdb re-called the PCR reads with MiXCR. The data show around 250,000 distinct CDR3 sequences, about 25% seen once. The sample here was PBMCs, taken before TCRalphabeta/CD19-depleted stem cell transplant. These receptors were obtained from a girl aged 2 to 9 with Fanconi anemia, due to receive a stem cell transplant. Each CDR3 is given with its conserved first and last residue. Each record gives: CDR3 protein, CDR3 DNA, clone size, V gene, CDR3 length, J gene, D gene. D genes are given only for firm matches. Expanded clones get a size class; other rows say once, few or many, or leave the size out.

CDR3 protein: CASSFGHPYEQYF
CDR3 DNA: TGTGCCAGCAGCTTTGGGCACCCCTACGAGCAGTACTTC
clone size: few
V gene: TRBV7-2
CDR3 length: 13
J gene: TRBJ2-7
D gene: -

CDR3 protein: CASLLTGQRHQETQYF
CDR3 DNA: TGTGCCAGCCTCTTAACGGGACAGAGACACCAAGAGACCCAGTACTTC
clone size: -
V gene: TRBV7-3
CDR3 length: 16
J gene: TRBJ2-5
D gene: TRBD1

CDR3 protein: CSVWNGDTDTQYF
CDR3 DNA: TGCAGCGTTTGGAACGGGGACACAGATACGCAGTATTTT
clone size: few
V gene: TRBV29-1
CDR3 length: 13
J gene: TRBJ2-3
D gene: -

CDR3 protein: CAIGDFFNEQFF
CDR3 DNA: TGTGCCATAGGGGACTTCTTCAATGAGCAGTTCTTC
clone size: -
V gene: TRBV6-1
CDR3 length: 12
J gene: TRBJ2-1
D gene: -

CDR3 protein: CSGITSGTRTDTQYF
CDR3 DNA: TGCAGCGGAATCACTAGCGGGACGCGCACAGATACGCAGTATTTT
clone size: many
V gene: TRBV29-1
CDR3 length: 15
J gene: TRBJ2-3
D gene: TRBD2

CDR3 protein: CASSPRDSYYEQYF
CDR3 DNA: TGTGCCAGCAGTCCCCGGGACAGCTACTACGAGCAGTACTTC
clone size: -
V gene: TRBV12-3/TRBV12-4
CDR3 length: 14
J gene: TRBJ2-7
D gene: TRBD1

CDR3 protein: CSVPRTSGYNEQFF
CDR3 DNA: TGCAGCGTTCCCAGGACTAGCGGCTACAATGAGCAGTTCTTC
clone size: few
V gene: TRBV29-1
CDR3 length: 14
J gene: TRBJ2-1
D gene: TRBD2

CDR3 protein: CSVGRREPYEQYF
CDR3 DNA: TGCAGCGTTGGTCGCAGGGAACCCTACGAGCAGTACTTC
clone size: many
V gene: TRBV29-1
CDR3 length: 13
J gene: TRBJ2-7
D gene: -

CDR3 protein: CASSFRDRGLDEQFF
CDR3 DNA: TGTGCCAGCAGCTTCCGGGACAGGGGGCTCGATGAGCAGTTCTTC
clone size: once
V gene: TRBV7-6
CDR3 length: 15
J gene: TRBJ2-1
D gene: TRBD1

CDR3 protein: CSANTRTSGTYEQYF
CDR3 DNA: TGCAGTGCTAATACTCGGACTAGCGGGACGTACGAGCAGTACTTC
clone size: few
V gene: TRBV20-1
CDR3 length: 15
J gene: TRBJ2-7
D gene: TRBD2

CDR3 protein: CSVERGGSGEQYF
CDR3 DNA: TGCAGCGTTGAACGGGGCGGGAGTGGCGAGCAGTACTTC
clone size: many
V gene: TRBV29-1
CDR3 length: 13
J gene: TRBJ2-7
D gene: TRBD2

CDR3 protein: CASSKGLATYEQYF
CDR3 DNA: TGCGCCAGCAGCAAGGGACTAGCGACCTACGAGCAGTACTTC
clone size: many
V gene: TRBV5-1
CDR3 length: 14
J gene: TRBJ2-7
D gene: TRBD2

CDR3 protein: CASSLDLAGVGDYEQYF
CDR3 DNA: TGCGCCAGCAGCTTGGACCTAGCGGGAGTGGGGGACTACGAGCAGTACTTC
clone size: few
V gene: TRBV5-1
CDR3 length: 17
J gene: TRBJ2-7
D gene: TRBD2

CDR3 protein: CSATSLTGETQYF
CDR3 DNA: TGCAGTGCGACGAGCCTCACGGGAGAGACCCAGTACTTC
clone size: -
V gene: TRBV20-1
CDR3 length: 13
J gene: TRBJ2-5
D gene: -

CDR3 protein: CASSLPSGGADEQFF
CDR3 DNA: TGCGCCAGCAGCTTGCCTAGCGGGGGGGCCGATGAGCAGTTCTTC
clone size: many
V gene: TRBV5-1
CDR3 length: 15
J gene: TRBJ2-1
D gene: TRBD2

CDR3 protein: CSARTRGVEQYF
CDR3 DNA: TGCAGTGCTAGGACTAGAGGGGTGGAGCAGTACTTC
clone size: many
V gene: TRBV20-1
CDR3 length: 12
J gene: TRBJ2-7
D gene: -

CDR3 protein: CASSRTSFDTQYF
CDR3 DNA: TGTGCCAGCAGTCGGACTAGCTTTGATACGCAGTATTTT
clone size: few
V gene: TRBV28
CDR3 length: 13
J gene: TRBJ2-3
D gene: TRBD2

CDR3 protein: CASSTPWESPRETQYF
CDR3 DNA: TGTGCCAGCAGCACCCCTTGGGAGTCCCCAAGAGAGACCCAGTACTTC
clone size: -
V gene: TRBV7-2
CDR3 length: 16
J gene: TRBJ2-5
D gene: -

CDR3 protein: CSASRRSTDTQYF
CDR3 DNA: TGCAGTGCTAGTAGGCGAAGCACAGATACGCAGTATTTT
clone size: many
V gene: TRBV20-1
CDR3 length: 13
J gene: TRBJ2-3
D gene: -

CDR3 protein: CSVPPGEGGYTF
CDR3 DNA: TGCAGCGTTCCCCCAGGGGAGGGTGGCTACACCTTC
clone size: -
V gene: TRBV29-1
CDR3 length: 12
J gene: TRBJ1-2
D gene: -

CDR3 protein: CSVAVRTSYNEQFF
CDR3 DNA: TGCAGCGTTGCGGTCCGGACTTCCTACAATGAGCAGTTCTTC
clone size: few
V gene: TRBV29-1
CDR3 length: 14
J gene: TRBJ2-1
D gene: -

CDR3 protein: CASSPTSDTQYF
CDR3 DNA: TGTGCCAGCAGCCCAACTTCAGATACGCAGTATTTT
clone size: -
V gene: TRBV7-2
CDR3 length: 12
J gene: TRBJ2-3
D gene: -